These T cell receptor beta chains were read from a single sample in a study of T cells in localized non-small cell lung cancer. Assay: immunoSEQ multiplex PCR; the TCRdb copy retains only in-frame clones and omits some. The sample gives some 25,000 clones, 80% to 95% of which show up once; 2.5% to 3% is in the top ten. The specimen comprised peripheral blood, sampled before any cancer treatment. These receptors were obtained from a woman aged 35 to 70 with stage I lung adenocarcinoma. CDR3s include the opening cysteine and the closing phenylalanine or tryptophan. The order of the fields is J gene, V gene, clone size, D gene, CDR3 DNA, CDR3 protein. The D gene is left open where the match is weak. Not every row has a clone size; where given, it reads once, few, many or a size class.

j_call: TRBJ2-7
v_call: TRBV10-2
clone_size: NA
d_call: NA
cdr3_nt: TGCGCCAGCCTACCCGACAGTACCTACGAGCAGTACTTC
cdr3_aa: CASLPDSTYEQYF

j_call: TRBJ2-2
v_call: TRBV10-3
clone_size: NA
d_call: TRBD2
cdr3_nt: TGTGCCATCAGTGGGGTAGCGGGGGACACCGGGGAGCTGTTTTTT
cdr3_aa: CAISGVAGDTGELFF

j_call: TRBJ1-2
v_call: TRBV2
clone_size: NA
d_call: NA
cdr3_nt: TGTGCCAGCAGGGAGAGAGACTATGGCTACACCTTC
cdr3_aa: CASRERDYGYTF

j_call: TRBJ1-1
v_call: TRBV9
clone_size: NA
d_call: NA
cdr3_nt: TGTGCCAGCAGCGACGCCCGCTTTGAGGGCGGCACTGAAGCTTTCTTT
cdr3_aa: CASSDARFEGGTEAFF

j_call: TRBJ2-1
v_call: TRBV9
clone_size: once
d_call: NA
cdr3_nt: TGTGCCAGCAGCGTAGTGAGTAGTGTCGGCAATGAGCAGTTCTTC
cdr3_aa: CASSVVSSVGNEQFF

j_call: TRBJ2-3
v_call: TRBV2
clone_size: NA
d_call: NA
cdr3_nt: TGTGCCAGCACCACCGGGCATACGCAGTATTTT
cdr3_aa: CASTTGHTQYF

j_call: TRBJ2-1
v_call: TRBV4-1
clone_size: NA
d_call: NA
cdr3_nt: TGCGCCAGCAGCCAAGGGGACAGGGGTTTAGCGGGAGCCTACAATGAGCAGTTCTTC
cdr3_aa: CASSQGDRGLAGAYNEQFF

j_call: TRBJ2-7
v_call: TRBV30
clone_size: NA
d_call: TRBD2
cdr3_nt: TGTGCCTGGAGTACAACTAGCGGGTGGCCGCCCCACGAGCAGTACTTC
cdr3_aa: CAWSTTSGWPPHEQYF

j_call: TRBJ2-1
v_call: TRBV5-1
clone_size: NA
d_call: TRBD2
cdr3_nt: TGCGCCAGCACAGCGGGATCTTCCTACAATGAGCAGTTCTTC
cdr3_aa: CASTAGSSYNEQFF

j_call: TRBJ2-3
v_call: TRBV23-1
clone_size: NA
d_call: TRBD2
cdr3_nt: TGCGCCAGCAGTCAAACTAGCGGGAGAGTCGCAGATACGCAGTATTTT
cdr3_aa: CASSQTSGRVADTQYF

j_call: TRBJ2-1
v_call: TRBV27
clone_size: NA
d_call: TRBD2
cdr3_nt: TGTGCCAGCAGTTTATCTAGCGGGAGTTCCTACAATGAGCAGTTCTTC
cdr3_aa: CASSLSSGSSYNEQFF

j_call: TRBJ2-3
v_call: TRBV5-1
clone_size: NA
d_call: NA
cdr3_nt: TGCGCCAGCAGCTCCCCGGGGAGTGTCACAGATACGCAGTATTTT
cdr3_aa: CASSSPGSVTDTQYF

j_call: TRBJ2-5
v_call: TRBV19
clone_size: NA
d_call: NA
cdr3_nt: TGTGCCGCGGGCTACGAGACCCAGTACTTC
cdr3_aa: CAAGYETQYF

j_call: TRBJ2-3
v_call: TRBV6-4
clone_size: NA
d_call: NA
cdr3_nt: TGTGCCAGCAGCCAGGTTCCGGCCACAGATACGCAGTATTTT
cdr3_aa: CASSQVPATDTQYF

j_call: TRBJ2-7
v_call: TRBV28
clone_size: NA
d_call: NA
cdr3_nt: TGTGCCAGCAGGACCGCCTACGAGCAGTACTTC
cdr3_aa: CASRTAYEQYF

j_call: TRBJ2-1
v_call: TRBV15
clone_size: NA
d_call: NA
cdr3_nt: TGTGCCACCCGAGTGGCGGGATCCTACAATGAGCAGTTCTTC
cdr3_aa: CATRVAGSYNEQFF

j_call: TRBJ2-7
v_call: TRBV29-1
clone_size: NA
d_call: NA
cdr3_nt: TGCAGCGAAGGACGGAGGCCCCCCTACGAGCAGTACTTC
cdr3_aa: CSEGRRPPYEQYF

j_call: TRBJ2-1
v_call: TRBV28
clone_size: NA
d_call: NA
cdr3_nt: TGTGCCAGCAGTTTAAGTGCGTCACAATGGGGGTTCTTC
cdr3_aa: CASSLSASQWGFF

j_call: TRBJ2-3
v_call: TRBV5-3
clone_size: NA
d_call: TRBD1
cdr3_nt: TGTGCCAGAAGCTTGACTGTGACAGGGGAAGACCCAGATACGCAGTATTTT
cdr3_aa: CARSLTVTGEDPDTQYF

j_call: TRBJ1-2
v_call: TRBV6-1
clone_size: NA
d_call: NA
cdr3_nt: TGTGCCAGCAGTGAAGCTCTTGGCCTCCGGGAGGGCTACACCTTC
cdr3_aa: CASSEALGLREGYTF

j_call: TRBJ2-1
v_call: TRBV2
clone_size: NA
d_call: NA
cdr3_nt: TGTGCCAGCAGAGAGCGCTACACTCCCTACAATGAGCAGTTCTTC
cdr3_aa: CASRERYTPYNEQFF

j_call: TRBJ2-2
v_call: TRBV19
clone_size: NA
d_call: TRBD2
cdr3_nt: TGTGCCAGTACCCCAAGAGGGAGGGGCACCGGGGAGCTGTTTTTT
cdr3_aa: CASTPRGRGTGELFF

j_call: TRBJ2-2
v_call: TRBV7-6
clone_size: NA
d_call: NA
cdr3_nt: TGTGCCAGCAGCCCGCTCGAGGGGGGGACCGGGGAGCTGTTTTTT
cdr3_aa: CASSPLEGGTGELFF

j_call: TRBJ2-5
v_call: TRBV9
clone_size: NA
d_call: TRBD2
cdr3_nt: TGTGCCAGCAGCGTAGATAGCGGGAGGGGAGAGACCCAGTACTTC
cdr3_aa: CASSVDSGRGETQYF

j_call: TRBJ2-7
v_call: TRBV10-3
clone_size: NA
d_call: TRBD1
cdr3_nt: TGTGCCATCAGTGACCCATCAGGGGGTGGAAAAGAGCAGTACTTC
cdr3_aa: CAISDPSGGGKEQYF

j_call: TRBJ1-1
v_call: TRBV5-1
clone_size: NA
d_call: NA
cdr3_nt: TGCGCCAGCAGCTTGAGCGGGGGCGCCTCGAACACTGAAGCTTTCTTT
cdr3_aa: CASSLSGGASNTEAFF

j_call: TRBJ2-1
v_call: TRBV2
clone_size: NA
d_call: NA
cdr3_nt: TGTGCCAGCAGTGTAGGGGTGGAGAATGAGCAGTTCTTC
cdr3_aa: CASSVGVENEQFF

j_call: TRBJ2-2
v_call: TRBV27
clone_size: NA
d_call: NA
cdr3_nt: TGTGCCAGCACCCCCGAGAGGACTCGCCCAACCGGGGAGCTGTTTTTT
cdr3_aa: CASTPERTRPTGELFF

j_call: TRBJ2-1
v_call: TRBV11-2
clone_size: NA
d_call: TRBD2
cdr3_nt: TGTGCCAGCAGCTTAGAATCTAGCGGGAGTAAAGATGAGCAGTTCTTC
cdr3_aa: CASSLESSGSKDEQFF

j_call: TRBJ1-2
v_call: TRBV19
clone_size: NA
d_call: NA
cdr3_nt: TGTGCCAGCGCTGTCATTTCTGCAAACTATGGCTACACCTTC
cdr3_aa: CASAVISANYGYTF

j_call: TRBJ1-2
v_call: TRBV4-2
clone_size: NA
d_call: NA
cdr3_nt: TGTGCCAGCAGCCAAGTTACTGCGGCGATCGTATTC
cdr3_aa: CASSQVTAAIVF

j_call: TRBJ2-1
v_call: TRBV5-1
clone_size: NA
d_call: NA
cdr3_nt: TGCGCCAGCAGTCACAAAGGTTGGAATGAGCAGTTCTTC
cdr3_aa: CASSHKGWNEQFF

j_call: TRBJ2-3
v_call: TRBV6-5
clone_size: NA
d_call: NA
cdr3_nt: TGTGCCAGCAGTTACGTTGTGTCGGATACGCAGTATTTT
cdr3_aa: CASSYVVSDTQYF

j_call: TRBJ2-7
v_call: TRBV5-1
clone_size: NA
d_call: NA
cdr3_nt: TGCGCCAGCACCTTTCTGGACACTAAATACGAGCAGTACTTC
cdr3_aa: CASTFLDTKYEQYF

j_call: TRBJ2-1
v_call: TRBV4-1
clone_size: NA
d_call: NA
cdr3_nt: TGCGCCAGCAGCCAAGCCTTTACCGGTGAGCAGTTCTTC
cdr3_aa: CASSQAFTGEQFF

j_call: TRBJ1-2
v_call: TRBV12-5
clone_size: NA
d_call: NA
cdr3_nt: TGTGCTAGTGGTACGGTCCTCGGACAGCGCACTAACTATGGCTACACCTTC
cdr3_aa: CASGTVLGQRTNYGYTF

j_call: TRBJ2-1
v_call: TRBV9
clone_size: NA
d_call: NA
cdr3_nt: TGTGCCAGCAGTGCGGCGGGGAATGGGCACTACAATGAGCAGTTCTTC
cdr3_aa: CASSAAGNGHYNEQFF

j_call: TRBJ2-1
v_call: TRBV7-9
clone_size: NA
d_call: NA
cdr3_nt: TGTGCCAGCAGCTTAGTAGGGGGTGAGCAGTTCTTC
cdr3_aa: CASSLVGGEQFF

j_call: TRBJ2-7
v_call: TRBV28
clone_size: NA
d_call: NA
cdr3_nt: TGTGCCAGCAGGCCCGGAACTACCTACGAGCAGTACTTC
cdr3_aa: CASRPGTTYEQYF

j_call: TRBJ1-4
v_call: TRBV4-1
clone_size: once
d_call: NA
cdr3_nt: TGCGCCAGCAGCCAAGATAGCTGGGGGCGCGAAAAACTGTTTTTT
cdr3_aa: CASSQDSWGREKLFF

j_call: TRBJ1-5
v_call: TRBV15
clone_size: NA
d_call: TRBD1
cdr3_nt: TGTGCCACCAGTCGGAGGGGGCGCGGCAATCAGCCCCAGCATTTT
cdr3_aa: CATSRRGRGNQPQHF

j_call: TRBJ1-4
v_call: TRBV2
clone_size: NA
d_call: TRBD1
cdr3_nt: TGTGCCAGCAGACCCGGGACAGAAAATGAAAAACTGTTTTTT
cdr3_aa: CASRPGTENEKLFF

j_call: TRBJ2-7
v_call: TRBV2
clone_size: NA
d_call: TRBD1
cdr3_nt: TGTGCCAGCAGCACGACAGGGGTCGGCGAGCAGTACTTC
cdr3_aa: CASSTTGVGEQYF

j_call: TRBJ2-1
v_call: TRBV5-1
clone_size: NA
d_call: NA
cdr3_nt: TGCACCAGCAGCGGGACACCGTCGGTTGGAGATGAGCAGTTCTTC
cdr3_aa: CTSSGTPSVGDEQFF

j_call: TRBJ1-2
v_call: TRBV19
clone_size: NA
d_call: NA
cdr3_nt: TGTGCCAGTAGTCATGGGAACTATGGCTACACCTTC
cdr3_aa: CASSHGNYGYTF

j_call: TRBJ1-1
v_call: TRBV2
clone_size: NA
d_call: TRBD1
cdr3_nt: TGTGCCAGCAGCCGACGACAGGGGGCGCCCACTGAAGCTTTCTTT
cdr3_aa: CASSRRQGAPTEAFF

j_call: TRBJ1-4
v_call: TRBV28
clone_size: NA
d_call: TRBD1
cdr3_nt: TGTGCCAGCCTAGACAGGGGGCAATGGAGAAAACTGTTTTTT
cdr3_aa: CASLDRGQWRKLFF

j_call: TRBJ2-5
v_call: TRBV2
clone_size: NA
d_call: NA
cdr3_nt: TGTGCCAGCACACTCGCTGTGGAGACCCAGTACTTC
cdr3_aa: CASTLAVETQYF

j_call: TRBJ2-4
v_call: TRBV12-5
clone_size: NA
d_call: NA
cdr3_nt: TGTGCTAGTGGCCCAGCGAGGGAGATGACCAAAAACATTCAGTACTTC
cdr3_aa: CASGPAREMTKNIQYF

j_call: TRBJ1-5
v_call: TRBV18
clone_size: NA
d_call: NA
cdr3_nt: TGTGCCAGCTCACCACCAACGGGGTCAATAAGTCAGCCCCAGCATTTT
cdr3_aa: CASSPPTGSISQPQHF

j_call: TRBJ2-2
v_call: TRBV28
clone_size: NA
d_call: NA
cdr3_nt: TGTGCCAGCAGACGTCCACAGGGTGGAAGCAGAACCGGGGAGCTGTTTTTT
cdr3_aa: CASRRPQGGSRTGELFF

j_call: TRBJ1-2
v_call: TRBV2
clone_size: NA
d_call: TRBD1
cdr3_nt: TGTGCCAGCAGTGAATTTGGACAGGGAAACTATGGCTACACCTTC
cdr3_aa: CASSEFGQGNYGYTF

j_call: TRBJ2-1
v_call: TRBV2
clone_size: NA
d_call: NA
cdr3_nt: TGTGCCAGCAAAGTACTCTGGAATGAGCAGTTCTTC
cdr3_aa: CASKVLWNEQFF

j_call: TRBJ2-7
v_call: TRBV4-1
clone_size: NA
d_call: NA
cdr3_nt: TGCGCCAGCAGCCAAATCCCCGGGATGGTATACGAGCAGTACTTC
cdr3_aa: CASSQIPGMVYEQYF

j_call: TRBJ1-1
v_call: TRBV2
clone_size: once
d_call: NA
cdr3_nt: TGTGCCAGCAACACGGTAAGGACCACTGAAGCTTTCTTT
cdr3_aa: CASNTVRTTEAFF

j_call: TRBJ2-1
v_call: TRBV13
clone_size: NA
d_call: NA
cdr3_nt: TGTGCCAGCGCGCACCGGGATCCAGGCCCCACAGGGGAGCAGTTCTTC
cdr3_aa: CASAHRDPGPTGEQFF

j_call: TRBJ2-7
v_call: TRBV28
clone_size: NA
d_call: NA
cdr3_nt: TGTGCCAGCACCGCTCAGCGGGTAAGCCTCTACGAGCAGTACTTC
cdr3_aa: CASTAQRVSLYEQYF

j_call: TRBJ1-2
v_call: TRBV19
clone_size: NA
d_call: NA
cdr3_nt: TGTGCCAGTAGTATAGCCCCCCAACAGGGCAACTATGGCTACACCTTC
cdr3_aa: CASSIAPQQGNYGYTF

j_call: TRBJ2-5
v_call: TRBV9
clone_size: NA
d_call: NA
cdr3_nt: TGTGCCAGCAGCGTAGCTGGCAGCCACCAAGAGACCCAGTACTTC
cdr3_aa: CASSVAGSHQETQYF